This TCR beta chain was identified during a study of T cells in localized non-small cell lung cancer. Germline V gene data show CDR1 as SEHNR and CDR2 as FQNEAQ (reference sequence). The length of the CDR3 is 15 residues. The germline V and J ends were trimmed by 0 bases and 6 bases, with 12 bases remaining between them. Assay: immunoSEQ multiplex PCR; the TCRdb copy retains only in-frame clones and omits some. The table includes about 77,000 clones, roughly 91% detected once. A remark on this clone: Its antigen is still unknown.

Study-level points and caveats: Researchers found a median 57 of the top 100 tumor clones in adjacent lung. The study sequenced only one region of the tumor. As a result, intratumor heterogeneity could not be excluded and remains possible. Those with higher blood T cell density had longer overall survival. Uninvolved adjacent lung, not tumor, had the highest T cell clonality.

The receptor comes from a woman aged 40-69 years with stage I squamous cell lung carcinoma. The rearrangement links TRBV7-9 to TRBJ2-1; D perhaps matches TRBD2 (7 bases). The starting material was peripheral blood, obtained before any cancer treatment. This CDR3 is CASSLAGGASNEQFF. The DNA of the CDR3 is TGTGCCAGCAGCTTAGCTGGGGGGGCCAGCAATGAGCAGTTCTTC.